This is a list of T cell receptor beta chains from one sample in a study of beta chain features in type 1 diabetes. Sequencing used immunoSEQ multiplex PCR; TCRdb keeps in-frame clones, though not all of them. The table has about 350,000 clones, about 18% seen once. The sequenced material came from naive CD4+ T cells from blood. Receptors were obtained from a woman aged 18-29 years in good health. The CDR3 runs from the conserved cysteine through the conserved F or W. The D gene is left open where the match is weak. Size tells how often a clone was seen (once, few, many) or the class of an expanded clone, and some rows leave it out.

j_gene	d_gene	abundance	v_gene	CDR3nt	CDR3aa
TRBJ2-2	TRBD2	.	TRBV30	TGTGCCCGTGCCCCGGGGGGGGGCACCGGGGAGCTGTTTTTT	CARAPGGGTGELFF
TRBJ2-6	.	.	TRBV5-4	TGTGCCAGCACGGGAAGAGCTGGGTCAAACGTCCTGACTTTC	CASTGRAGSNVLTF
TRBJ1-1	.	few	TRBV6-4	TGTGCCAGCACTGAGAGAAACACTGAAGCTTTCTTT	CASTERNTEAFF
TRBJ2-1	.	.	TRBV7-3	TGTGCCAGCAGCCTTCGGGTAGTTGCCGACAATGAGCAGTTCTTC	CASSLRVVADNEQFF
TRBJ2-5	TRBD2	few	TRBV7-3	TGTGCCAGCAGCGCCGCGGGGGGGCTAGGGACCCAGTACTTC	CASSAAGGLGTQYF
TRBJ1-2	TRBD1	.	TRBV30	TGTGCCTGGAGTGGACAGGGGAGCTATGGCTACACCTTC	CAWSGQGSYGYTF
TRBJ2-7	TRBD1	few	TRBV25-1	TGTGCCAGCGCCCCGGGACAGGGGGCCTACGAGCAGTACTTC	CASAPGQGAYEQYF
TRBJ2-1	TRBD2	.	TRBV4-2	TGTGCCAGCAGCTTGAGGGGACAGACTAGCGGGAGTAATGAGCAGTTCTTC	CASSLRGQTSGSNEQFF
TRBJ2-1	TRBD2	.	TRBV19	TGTGCCAGTAGTGGGCTAGCGGGACTTCCCTACAATGAGCAGTTCTTC	CASSGLAGLPYNEQFF
TRBJ1-2	TRBD1	.	TRBV2	TGTGCCAGCGGCGACAGGGAGCTTGTAGTCTATGGCTACACCTTC	CASGDRELVVYGYTF
TRBJ2-1	TRBD2	few	TRBV5-1	TGCGCCAGCAGCCTACTAGCGGGGGGATCGGTCGAGCAGTTCTTC	CASSLLAGGSVEQFF
TRBJ1-5	.	.	TRBV30	TGTGCCTGGAGTTTCAGTAGCAATCAGCCCCAGCATTTT	CAWSFSSNQPQHF
TRBJ2-1	TRBD2	.	TRBV29-1	TGCAGCGTTGTGGGACTAGCGGGATACGCCTACAATGAGCAGTTCTTC	CSVVGLAGYAYNEQFF
TRBJ2-1	TRBD2	few	TRBV10-3	TGTGCCATCAGTGAGAGGGCGGGAGGTGTCAATGAGCAGTTCTTC	CAISERAGGVNEQFF
TRBJ2-3	TRBD2	.	TRBV4-3	TGCGCCAGCAGCCAAGCCCCTAGCGGGGGGGCTGTAGATACGCAGTATTTT	CASSQAPSGGAVDTQYF
TRBJ2-2	TRBD2	.	TRBV2	TGTGCCAGCAGGCGGGGGGGCGGACGAAACGGGGAGCTGTTTTTT	CASRRGGGRNGELFF
TRBJ2-1	TRBD2	few	TRBV14	TGTGCCAGCAGCCCCAGGACTAGCGGGAACAATGAGCAGTTCTTC	CASSPRTSGNNEQFF